This TCR beta chain was identified in a study of neurological immune-mediated disorders. Regarding the study as a whole: Levels of TCR clonal expansion peaked in HTLV-1-associated myelopathy and reached their lowest in multiple sclerosis, under those of healthy controls.

This clonotype has a count of ten or more. What it recognizes is unknown. A 10-nucleotide random UMI tagged transcripts in template-switch 5'RACE cDNA synthesis. One entry per CDR3 protein, called by TCRdb with MiXCR from the 5' RACE reads. Among 84,000 or so distinct CDR3 sequences listed, around 4% were seen once. Time point denoted: longitudinal time-point 3. Germline V gene lookup returns CDR1 MDHEN and CDR2 SYDVKM. The V and J ends lost 3 bases and 6 bases respectively, with 3 bases between them. This CDR3 region has 11 residues. Sequenced input: PBMCs. The sequence was obtained from a woman aged 55-70 years with multiple sclerosis. V and J are TRBV28 and TRBJ1-5, with D hard to call. DNA of the CDR3: TGTGCCAGCAGTTTGGGTCAGCCCCAGCATTTT. This encodes CASSLGQPQHF.